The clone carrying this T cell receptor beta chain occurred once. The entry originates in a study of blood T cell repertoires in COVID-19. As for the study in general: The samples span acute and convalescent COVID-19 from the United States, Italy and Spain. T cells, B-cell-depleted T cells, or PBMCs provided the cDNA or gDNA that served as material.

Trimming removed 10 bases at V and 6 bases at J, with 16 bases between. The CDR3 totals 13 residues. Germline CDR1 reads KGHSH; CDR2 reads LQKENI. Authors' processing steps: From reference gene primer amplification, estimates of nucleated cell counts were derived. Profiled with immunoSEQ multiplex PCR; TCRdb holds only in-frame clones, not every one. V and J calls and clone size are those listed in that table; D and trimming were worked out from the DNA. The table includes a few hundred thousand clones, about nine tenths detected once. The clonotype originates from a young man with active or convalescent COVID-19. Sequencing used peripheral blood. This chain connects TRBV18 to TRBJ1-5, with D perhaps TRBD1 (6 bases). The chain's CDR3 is CATKNTGSQPQHF. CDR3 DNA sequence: TGTGCCACCAAAAACACAGGGAGTCAGCCCCAGCATTTT.